The 7 T cell receptor beta chains listed next were all sequenced from one sample in a study of T and B cells in COVID-19 patients. Blood genomic DNA input for TRB amplification was about 240-500 ng. Multiplex PCR with BIOMED2 TRB-A/B primer pools amplified TRB rearrangements. TCRdb itself ran the multiplex PCR reads through MiXCR, one entry per CDR3 protein. The sample yields roughly 7,000 distinct CDR3 sequences, around 31% seen once. Sequenced sample: blood. These receptor sequences come from a human donor with active COVID-19.

V and J are TRBV10-3 and TRBJ2-2; D is tentatively TRBD1 or TRBD2 (6 bases each). The CDR3 is made up of 15 amino acids. V was clipped by 10 bases and J by 5 bases, with 20 bases between them. Per germline, CDR1 ENHRY and CDR2 SYGVKD. The CDR3 loop reads CATHASGAGTGELFF. DNA of the CDR3: TGTGCCACCCACGCGTCGGGGGCGGGGACCGGGGAGCTGTTTTTT.

The chain recombines TRBV18 with TRBJ2-7; no reliable D call. The CDR3 totals 14 residues. V shed 5 bases and J shed 6 bases, with 17 bases lying between them. The germline CDR1 and CDR2 sequences are KGHSH and LQKENI. The CDR3 bases are TGTGCCAGCTCATCTGAGTACCCATATGGCGAGCAGTACTTC. This sequence encodes CASSSEYPYGEQYF.

With respect to this clonotype: Being one base from a much bigger clone, this may be a read error. The chain joins TRBV6-1 to TRBJ2-1; D is possibly TRBD2 (6 bases). Trimming left V 4 bases short and J 3 bases short, with 13 bases between. The CDR3 extends over 15 amino acids. Germline V CDR1 and CDR2: MNHNS, SASEGT. CDR3 bases: TGTGCCAGCAGTGTGGGCGGGGCCATCTACAATGAGCAGTTCTTC. Residues: CASSVGGAIYNEQFF.

The chain carries TRBV7-2 and TRBJ2-2; D remains ambiguous. The germline CDR1 and CDR2 sequences are SGHTA and FQGNSA. V was pared by 9 bases and J by 3 bases, with 14 bases between. This CDR3 is 14 amino acids long. CDR3 sequence (DNA): TGTGCCAGGACCCCCTCAAGGGACACCGGGGAGCTGTTTTTT. Its protein is CARTPSRDTGELFF.

The chain combines TRBV10-3 with TRBJ1-2, with D possibly being TRBD1 (5 bases). This CDR3 has 13 amino acids. Germline V gene sequence: CDR1 ENHRY, CDR2 SYGVKD. V dropped 11 bases and J dropped 2 bases, with 15 bases sitting between them. CDR3 DNA sequence: TGTGCCTTCACCCCGGGGCAGAACTATGGCTACACCTTC. Protein product: CAFTPGQNYGYTF.

This clonotype has just a few counts. This chain joins TRBV5-1 and TRBJ2-5, with D perhaps TRBD2 (5 bases). This CDR3 region has 15 residues. The V and J ends lost 3 bases and 5 bases respectively, with 17 bases between them. The V gene's germline CDR1 is SGHRS and CDR2 YFSETQ. The CDR3: CASSSNTGNSETQYF. CDR3 in DNA: TGCGCCAGCAGCTCGAACACGGGAAACTCGGAGACCCAGTACTTC. Full variable domain (outside the CDR3, taken from reference TRBV5-1 and TRBJ2-5): KAGVTQTPRYLIKTRGQQVTLSCSPISGHRSVSWYQQTPGQGLQFLFEYFSETQRNKGNFPGRFSGRQFSNSRSEMNVSTLELGDSALYLCASSSNTGNSETQYFGPGTRLLVL.

The chain carries TRBV6-1 and TRBJ2-5, with 11 bases fitting TRBD2. There are 18 residues in the CDR3. The trim removed 2 bases at V and 2 bases at J, leaving 10 bases unmatched. CDR1 MNHNS and CDR2 SASEGT come from the germline V gene. The CDR3 nucleotides are TGTGCCAGCAGTGAATCCTGGGGCGCTAGCGGGAGGCAAGAGACCCAGTACTTC. It is translated as CASSESWGASGRQETQYF.